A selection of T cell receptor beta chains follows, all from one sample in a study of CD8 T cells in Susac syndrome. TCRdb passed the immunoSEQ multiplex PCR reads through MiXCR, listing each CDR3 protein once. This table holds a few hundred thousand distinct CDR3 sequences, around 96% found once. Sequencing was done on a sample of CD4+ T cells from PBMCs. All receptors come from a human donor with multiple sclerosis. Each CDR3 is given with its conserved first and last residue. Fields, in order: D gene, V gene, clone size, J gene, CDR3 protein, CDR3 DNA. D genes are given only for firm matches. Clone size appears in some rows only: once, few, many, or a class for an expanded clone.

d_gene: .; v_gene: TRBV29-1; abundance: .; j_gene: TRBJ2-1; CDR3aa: CSVIPYNEQFF; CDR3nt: TGCAGCGTTATCCCTTACAATGAGCAGTTCTTC
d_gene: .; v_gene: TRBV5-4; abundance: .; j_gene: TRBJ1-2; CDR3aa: CASNLHHGRINYGYTF; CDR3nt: TGTGCCAGCAACCTCCACCACGGACGGATCAACTATGGCTACACCTTC
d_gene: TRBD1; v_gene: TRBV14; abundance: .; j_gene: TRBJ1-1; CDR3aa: CASSQPGTGHAAFF; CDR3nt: TGTGCCAGCAGCCAACCCGGGACAGGCCATGCCGCTTTCTTT
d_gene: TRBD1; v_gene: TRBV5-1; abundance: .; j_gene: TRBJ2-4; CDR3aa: CASKQGAGENIQYF; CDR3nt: TGCGCCAGCAAGCAGGGGGCGGGTGAAAACATTCAGTACTTC
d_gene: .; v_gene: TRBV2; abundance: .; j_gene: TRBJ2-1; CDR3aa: CASSPNPRYNEQFF; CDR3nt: TGTGCCAGCAGTCCTAACCCCCGGTACAATGAGCAGTTCTTC
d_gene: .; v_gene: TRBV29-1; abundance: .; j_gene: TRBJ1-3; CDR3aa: CSVRSSGNTIYF; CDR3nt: TGCAGCGTTCGGTCCAGTGGAAACACCATATATTTT
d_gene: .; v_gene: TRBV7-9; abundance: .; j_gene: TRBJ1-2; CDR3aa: CASSLSPGSYGYTF; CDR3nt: TGTGCCAGCAGCTTGTCGCCAGGGAGCTATGGCTACACCTTC
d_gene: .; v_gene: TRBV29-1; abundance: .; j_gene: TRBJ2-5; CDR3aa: CSVRQDHSHGETQYF; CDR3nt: TGCAGCGTACGACAGGACCACTCGCACGGAGAGACCCAGTACTTC
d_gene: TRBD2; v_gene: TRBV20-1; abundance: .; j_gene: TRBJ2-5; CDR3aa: CSAQSTSVGETQYF; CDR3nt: TGCAGTGCGCAGTCGACTAGCGTAGGAGAGACCCAGTACTTC
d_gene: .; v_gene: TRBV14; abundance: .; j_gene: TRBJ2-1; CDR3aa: CASSQVMGRPYNEQFF; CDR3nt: TGTGCCAGCAGCCAAGTGATGGGGAGGCCCTACAATGAGCAGTTCTTC
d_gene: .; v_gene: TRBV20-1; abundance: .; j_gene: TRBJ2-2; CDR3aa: CSATRAGELFF; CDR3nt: TGCAGTGCAACCAGGGCCGGGGAGCTGTTTTTT
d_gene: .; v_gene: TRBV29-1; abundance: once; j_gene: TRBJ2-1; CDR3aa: CSVVLRDEQFF; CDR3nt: TGCAGCGTTGTTTTGCGAGACGAGCAGTTCTTC
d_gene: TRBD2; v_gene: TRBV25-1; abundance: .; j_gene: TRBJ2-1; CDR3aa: CASKRASGTNSYNEQFF; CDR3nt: TGTGCCAGCAAAAGGGCTAGCGGGACAAACTCCTACAATGAGCAGTTCTTC
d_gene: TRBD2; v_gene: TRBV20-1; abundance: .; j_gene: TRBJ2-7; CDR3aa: CSASFLAGGVEQYF; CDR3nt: TGCAGTGCTAGTTTCCTAGCGGGAGGGGTAGAGCAGTACTTC
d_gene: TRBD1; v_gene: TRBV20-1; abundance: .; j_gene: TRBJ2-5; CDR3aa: CSVDRGIRKETQYF; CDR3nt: TGCAGTGTCGACAGGGGGATCCGAAAAGAGACCCAGTACTTC
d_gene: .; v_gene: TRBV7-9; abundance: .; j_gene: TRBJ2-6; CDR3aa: CASSFSHSGANVLTF; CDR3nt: TGTGCCAGCAGCTTTTCCCACTCGGGGGCCAACGTCCTGACTTTC
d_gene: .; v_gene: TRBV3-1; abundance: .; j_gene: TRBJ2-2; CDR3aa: CASSLRVGVHNTGELFF; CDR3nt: TGTGCCAGCAGCCTTCGAGTAGGGGTTCATAACACCGGGGAGCTGTTTTTT
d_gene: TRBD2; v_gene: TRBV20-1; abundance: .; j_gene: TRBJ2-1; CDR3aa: CSARARAGAYNEQFF; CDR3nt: TGCAGTGCTAGGGCCAGAGCGGGGGCGTACAATGAGCAGTTCTTC
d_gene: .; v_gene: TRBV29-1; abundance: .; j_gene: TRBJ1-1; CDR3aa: CSGGRKNTEAFF; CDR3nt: TGCAGCGGAGGACGGAAGAACACTGAAGCTTTCTTT
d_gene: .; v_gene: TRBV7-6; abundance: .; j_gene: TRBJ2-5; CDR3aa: CASSSSQGQETQYF; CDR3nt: TGTGCCAGCAGCTCTTCCCAGGGCCAAGAGACCCAGTACTTC
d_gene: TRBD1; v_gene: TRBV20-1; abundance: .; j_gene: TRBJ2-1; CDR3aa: CSAEWTGTGGHEQFF; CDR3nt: TGCAGTGCTGAATGGACCGGGACAGGGGGCCATGAGCAGTTCTTC
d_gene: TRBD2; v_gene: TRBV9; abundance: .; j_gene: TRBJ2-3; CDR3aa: CASSVSGSEDTQYF; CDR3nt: TGTGCCAGCAGCGTTAGCGGGAGTGAGGACACGCAGTATTTT
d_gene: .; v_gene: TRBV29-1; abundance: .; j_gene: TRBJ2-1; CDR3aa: CSARASYEQFF; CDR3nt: TGCAGCGCCCGGGCTAGCTATGAGCAGTTCTTC
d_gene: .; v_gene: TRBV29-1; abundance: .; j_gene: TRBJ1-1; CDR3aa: CSVGVRAAGTEAFF; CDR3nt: TGCAGCGTGGGGGTGAGGGCTGCGGGCACTGAAGCTTTCTTT
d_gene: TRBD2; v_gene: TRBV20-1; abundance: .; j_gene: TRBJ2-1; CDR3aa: CSAQSTTSVPYNEQFF; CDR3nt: TGCAGTGCCCAGAGCACAACTAGCGTTCCTTACAATGAGCAGTTCTTC
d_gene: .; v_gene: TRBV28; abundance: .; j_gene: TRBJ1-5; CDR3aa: CASRPSYAWGTGSNQPQHF; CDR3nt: TGTGCCAGCCGTCCTTCTTATGCATGGGGAACAGGGAGCAATCAGCCCCAGCATTTT
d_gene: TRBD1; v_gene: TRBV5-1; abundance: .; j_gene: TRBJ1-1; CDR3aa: CASSLGPTGDTEAFF; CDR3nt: TGCGCCAGCAGCTTGGGTCCGACAGGGGACACTGAAGCTTTCTTT
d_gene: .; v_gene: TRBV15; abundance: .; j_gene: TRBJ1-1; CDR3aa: CATSQQGPNTEAFF; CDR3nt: TGTGCCACCAGCCAGCAGGGGCCGAACACTGAAGCTTTCTTT
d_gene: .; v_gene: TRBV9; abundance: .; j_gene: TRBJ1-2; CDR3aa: CASSPEGTNYGYTF; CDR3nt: TGTGCCAGCAGCCCAGAAGGGACTAACTATGGCTACACCTTC
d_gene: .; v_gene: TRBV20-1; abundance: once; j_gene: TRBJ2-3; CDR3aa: CSAHASGTDTQYF; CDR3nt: TGCAGTGCCCATGCAAGCGGCACAGATACGCAGTATTTT
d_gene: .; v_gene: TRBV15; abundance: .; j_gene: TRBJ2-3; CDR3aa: CATSRDGSRTDTQYF; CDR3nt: TGTGCCACCAGCAGAGATGGTTCACGCACAGATACGCAGTATTTT
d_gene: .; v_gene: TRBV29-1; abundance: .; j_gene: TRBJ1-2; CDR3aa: CSVVSGRADGYTF; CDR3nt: TGCAGCGTTGTATCCGGGAGAGCCGATGGCTACACCTTC
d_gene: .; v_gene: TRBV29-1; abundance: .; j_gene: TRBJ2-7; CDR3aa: CSAKQGAEYEQYF; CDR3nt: TGCAGCGCAAAACAGGGCGCCGAATACGAGCAGTACTTC